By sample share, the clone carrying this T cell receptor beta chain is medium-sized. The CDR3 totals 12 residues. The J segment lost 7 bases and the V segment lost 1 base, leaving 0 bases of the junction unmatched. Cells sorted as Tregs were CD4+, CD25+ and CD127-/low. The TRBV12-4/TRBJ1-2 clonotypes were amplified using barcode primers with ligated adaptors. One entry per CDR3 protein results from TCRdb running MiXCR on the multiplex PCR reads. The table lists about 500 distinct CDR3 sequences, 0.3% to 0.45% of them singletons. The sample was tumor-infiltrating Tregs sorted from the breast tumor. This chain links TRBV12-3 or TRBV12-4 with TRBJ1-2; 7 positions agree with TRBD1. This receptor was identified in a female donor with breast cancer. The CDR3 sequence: CASSLGQGGYTF. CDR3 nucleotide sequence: TGTGCCAGCAGTTTAGGACAGGGTGGCTACACCTTC.